The TCR beta chain described here comes from a study of cytomegalovirus exposure and HLA in healthy donors. Findings of the study overall: Sequencing depth across donors, presence/absence analyses assumed, was roughly uniform. In an earlier analysis, most TCR beta V segments were productive about 87% or about 30% of the time. The study listed around 150 cytomegalovirus-associated TCR beta chains.

Trimming took off 0 bases at V and 7 bases at J, with 21 bases between the two ends. Germline assignment: CDR1 SGDLS and CDR2 YYNGEE. CDR3 length equals 17 residues. In the PCR, 60 Vbeta and 13 Jbeta primers were used. Assay: immunoSEQ multiplex PCR; the TCRdb copy retains only in-frame clones and omits some. The sample yields 150,000 to 200,000 clones, approximately 85% seen once. Healthy donors of bone marrow made up the group. Concerning this clone: Its antigen is not known.

The source is a man aged 18 to 30 in good health and CMV-seropositive. The chain combines TRBV9 with TRBJ2-3; D is ambiguous. Source material: PBMCs. The CDR3 region has the DNA TGTGCCAGCAGCGTAGCTTCGGTCAACCCCACCAAAAATACGCAGTATTTT. This codes for CASSVASVNPTKNTQYF.